One and the same sample provided the 19 T cell receptor beta chains below, sequenced in a study of shared clonotypes between healthy human individuals. The method was immunoSEQ multiplex PCR; TCRdb's version includes in-frame clones alone and lacks a portion of them. The data show some 2,100,000 clones, roughly 95% seen once. The sequenced material came from naive CD4+ T cells sorted from blood. Specified subset: CD45RA+ positively selected. These receptors all come from a man younger than 35 in good health.

The rearrangement links TRBV7-2 to TRBJ2-3; the match to TRBD1 covers 9 bases. The germline V gene encodes CDR1 SGHTA and CDR2 FQGNSA. CDR3 length: 17 residues. Trimming took 1 base from V and 4 from J; bases not matched to a gene: 9. CDR3 in amino acids: CASSLDRGRLTPDTQYF. CDR3 DNA sequence: TGTGCCAGCAGCTTAGACAGGGGGCGCCTGACCCCAGATACGCAGTATTTT.

CDR3 coding DNA: TGTGCCAGCAGTCCCCCGGGATATAGCTCCTACAATGAGCAGTTCTTC. Residues: CASSPPGYSSYNEQFF. The chain employs TRBV27 and TRBJ2-1, with a weak D call TRBD2 (5 bases). Germline-derived CDR1 and CDR2 are MNHEY and SMNVEV (reference sequence). Trimming stripped 5 bases from V and 0 bases from J, with 14 bases between. The CDR3 has 16 residues.

The gene calls are TRBV6-6 and TRBJ1-2, with D possibly matching TRBD1 (5 bases). The germline V and J ends were trimmed by 6 bases and 8 bases, with 16 bases remaining between them. From germline, CDR1 is MNHNY and CDR2 SVGAGI (reference sequence). The CDR3 covers 13 residues. The CDR3 DNA reads TGTGCCAGCAGCACTTACCTAGGGGTCGGCTACACCTTC. This gives the protein CASSTYLGVGYTF.

J is TRBJ1-2 and V is TRBV2; no clear D gene. The CDR3 runs 14 residues. Germline V CDR1 and CDR2: SNHLY, FYNNEI. V lost 6 bases and J lost 7, with 18 bases in between. The CDR3 sequence: CASRDDGLPRGYTF. Here the CDR3 DNA reads TGTGCCAGCAGGGACGACGGCCTACCTCGTGGCTACACCTTC.

The chain carries TRBV6-1 and TRBJ1-5; D not resolved. Trimming took 0 bases from V and 6 from J, leaving 21 bases between them. This CDR3 contains 18 residues. Germline-derived CDR1 and CDR2 are MNHNS and SASEGT. This chain's CDR3 is CASSEASNGPQLGQPQHF. The DNA for the CDR3 is TGTGCCAGCAGTGAAGCGTCGAACGGACCGCAGCTCGGTCAGCCCCAGCATTTT.

The chain carries TRBV15 and TRBJ2-4; D is possibly TRBD2 (6 bases). Germline-derived CDR1 and CDR2 are LNHNV and YYDKDF (reference sequence). The V and J ends lost 5 bases and 2 bases respectively, with 7 bases between them. The CDR3 totals 13 residues. In DNA form, the CDR3 reads TGTGCCACCAGCGGGAGGACCAAAAACATTCAGTACTTC. Its protein product is CATSGRTKNIQYF.

This chain connects TRBV6-5 to TRBJ2-3; TRBD1 matches at 7 bases. J lost 6 bases, V lost 6 bases, and 6 bases had no gene match. Germline V lookup: CDR1 MNHEY, CDR2 SVGAGI. This CDR3 region has 13 residues. The CDR3 bases are TGTGCCAGCAGACCTCTACAGGGGGATACGCAGTATTTT. It encodes CASRPLQGDTQYF.

This clone was found once. The rearrangement links TRBV2 to TRBJ1-2; D gene uncertain. The V end lost 3 bases, the J end lost 4 bases, and 9 bases lay between the germline ends. CDR1 is SNHLY, CDR2 FYNNEI, per germline. This CDR3 has 13 amino acids. The CDR3 nucleotides read TGTGCCAGCAGTGATAGTCCCAGCTATGGCTACACCTTC. Protein: CASSDSPSYGYTF.

The CDR3 DNA is TGTGCCATCAGCGCGTTAGGGACAGTAAACACCGGGGAGCTGTTTTTT. The encoded protein is CAISALGTVNTGELFF. This chain uses TRBV10-3 with TRBJ2-2; 7 nucleotides match TRBD1. Germline lookup yields CDR1 ENHRY and CDR2 SYGVKD. V trimming: 6 bases; J trimming: 2 bases; junction bases outside the gene matches: 9. This CDR3 has 16 amino acids.

The chain uses TRBV7-3 and TRBJ2-2; 8 positions agree with TRBD2. CDR3 size: 16 residues. Germline V lookup: CDR1 SGHTA, CDR2 FQGTGA. J was trimmed by 1 base and V by 5 bases; bases with no gene match: 6. CDR3 amino acids: CASSPTAGGNTGELFF. The CDR3 coding sequence is TGTGCCAGCAGCCCCACTGCGGGGGGGAACACCGGGGAGCTGTTTTTT.

The genes are TRBV5-5 and TRBJ1-5, with D unclear. The V gene lost 0 bases and the J gene lost 9 bases, with 13 bases spanning the gap. The CDR3 covers 14 residues. Germline CDR1 and CDR2: SGHKS and YYEKEE (reference sequence). CDR3 protein: CASSLEPISGPQHF. For the CDR3, the DNA is TGTGCCAGCAGCTTGGAACCGATATCGGGGCCCCAGCATTTT.

The rearrangement links TRBV5-1 to TRBJ2-7; D may be TRBD1 (5 bases). V was trimmed by 5 bases and J by 3 bases, leaving 15 bases between them. The CDR3 totals 14 residues. Germline loops: CDR1 SGHRS, CDR2 YFSETQ. CDR3 bases: TGCGCCAGCAGGACTGACAGATCGAACTACGAGCAGTACTTC. Encoded protein: CASRTDRSNYEQYF.

The chain couples TRBV13 to TRBJ1-1, with D unclear. The CDR3 loop spans 15 amino acids. Germline CDR1 reads PRHDT; CDR2 reads FYEKMQ (reference sequence). V dropped 1 base and J dropped 0 bases, with 9 bases sitting between them. CDR3 DNA sequence: TGTGCCAGCAGCTTAGAACCCAGGATGAACACTGAAGCTTTCTTT. Amino acid sequence: CASSLEPRMNTEAFF. The full variable domain, with the rest looked up from reference TRBV13 and TRBJ1-1, is AAGVIQSPRHLIKEKRETATLKCYPIPRHDTVYWYQQGPGQDPQFLISFYEKMQSDKGSIPDRFSAQQFSDYHSELNMSSLELGDSALYFCASSLEPRMNTEAFFGQGTRLTVV.

For the CDR3, the DNA is TGTGCCTGGACTACCGCTGGAGCTCAGCCCCAGCATTTT. This encodes CAWTTAGAQPQHF. The chain combines TRBV30 with TRBJ1-5; D is uncertain. This CDR3 has 13 residues. The germline V gene has CDR1 GTSNPN and CDR2 SVGIG (reference sequence). Trimming shortened V by 4 bases and J by 6 bases, and 13 bases separated the two germline ends.

The chain combines TRBV5-4 with TRBJ2-1; D uncertain. The germline V gene has CDR1 SGHNT and CDR2 YYREEE (reference sequence). The CDR3 consists of 15 residues. V shed 6 bases and J shed 1 base, with 14 bases lying between them. This CDR3 is CASTEVAGSYNEQFF. The CDR3 coding sequence is TGTGCCAGCACCGAAGTCGCTGGGTCCTACAATGAGCAGTTCTTC.

This clone was found a few times. This rearrangement joins TRBV19 to TRBJ1-5; D gene uncertain. The CDR3 loop spans 12 amino acids. CDR1 is LNHDA, CDR2 SQIVND, per germline (reference sequence). V was cut by 5 bases and J by 9 bases, with 11 bases left in between. DNA for the CDR3: TGTGCCAGTAGTCTCGGAGGTACGCCCCAGCATTTT. Translation: CASSLGGTPQHF.

This chain connects TRBV6-6 to TRBJ1-6; 9 bases are a match to TRBD1. Germline CDR1 reads MNHNY; CDR2 reads SVGAGI (reference sequence). After removal of 5 bases from V and 13 bases from J, the junction contained 12 bases not matched to a gene. The CDR3 contains 15 residues. The CDR3 sequence is CASSPTWDRDNPLHF. CDR3 DNA: TGTGCCAGCAGTCCGACCTGGGACAGGGATAACCCCCTCCACTTT.

CDR3 nucleotides: TGTGCCATAGCGGGGGACACAGATACGCAGTATTTT. Translated, it gives CAIAGDTDTQYF. V and J are TRBV7-2 and TRBJ2-3; 9 nucleotides line up with TRBD2. V was clipped by 10 bases and J by 2 bases; unmatched bases: 1. CDR1 and CDR2 (germline): SGHTA, FQGNSA. The CDR3 extends over 12 amino acids.

CDR3 amino acids: CASSQESKGKAGELFF. The CDR3 nucleotides read TGCGCCAGCAGCCAAGAGTCGAAAGGGAAGGCCGGGGAGCTGTTTTTT. The rearrangement uses TRBV4-1 and TRBJ2-2; D unclear. V was shortened by 0 bases and J by 6 bases, with 14 bases between the two germline ends. Germline V gene lookup returns CDR1 MGHRA and CDR2 YSYEKL. This CDR3 spans 16 amino acids.